This T cell receptor (beta chain) appears in the sequencing data of a study of T cells in Graves' hyperthyroidism and ophthalmopathy. Points from the study as a whole: In blood, most of the thyroid clonotypes expanded above 0.001 were also present.

V was trimmed by 0 bases and J by 2 bases, leaving 12 bases between them. CDR1 and CDR2 from the germline V gene are SGDLS and YYNGEE. This CDR3 comprises 15 residues. This clonotype was detected only a few times. As yet, its antigen is unknown. Uncontrolled infections, other autoimmune diseases, pregnancy or lactation led to exclusion of patients. For the diagnoses, clinical symptoms, serum thyroxine and TRAb, thyroid ultrasound and orbital computed tomography were used. Regions amplified from RNA transcripts were the TCR beta CDR3 regions. Using the HTBI primer set, a first-round RT-PCR was run on the TCR CDR3. TCRdb reprocessed the multiplex PCR reads via MiXCR and lists one record per CDR3 protein. The table shows around 600,000 distinct CDR3 sequences, with more than 15% occurring only once.

The gene calls are TRBV9 and TRBJ2-7, with D maybe TRBD2 (5 bases). The specimen was blood. The origin of this receptor is a woman in her twenties or thirties with Graves' hyperthyroidism. This chain's CDR3 is CASSVGGAPTYEQYF. The CDR3 bases are TGTGCCAGCAGCGTAGGGGGAGCGCCAACCTACGAGCAGTACTTC.